The present entry profiles one T cell receptor (beta chain) with its context. What it binds is not known. This sample is drawn from a study of early T cells in non-severe SARS-CoV-2 infection. Study information: The study sequenced bulk RNA from unsorted whole blood, with chains unpaired.

Separate cDNA molecules each had unique molecular identifiers attached to them. TCRdb reprocessed the 5' RACE reads with MiXCR, giving one entry per CDR3 protein. The sample yields fewer than 85,000 distinct CDR3 sequences, 10% to 12% seen once. The germline V gene encodes CDR1 DFQATT and CDR2 SNEGSKA (reference sequence). V was pared by 4 bases and J by 4 bases, with 14 bases between. The CDR3 covers 14 residues. Broader study findings: Database matching using VDJdb favored anti-spike CD8 responses, with private and CD4 specificities left missing.

This TCR derives from an adult who was a healthcare worker with PCR-confirmed SARS-CoV-2 infection or an uninfected control (not recorded which). Sequences were derived from whole blood, sampled at baseline. The rearrangement links TRBV20-1 to TRBJ2-1, with a tentative D call TRBD1 (6 bases). The CDR3 here is CSANRVPLYNEQFF. CDR3 sequence (DNA): TGCAGTGCTAACAGGGTCCCCCTTTACAATGAGCAGTTCTTC.